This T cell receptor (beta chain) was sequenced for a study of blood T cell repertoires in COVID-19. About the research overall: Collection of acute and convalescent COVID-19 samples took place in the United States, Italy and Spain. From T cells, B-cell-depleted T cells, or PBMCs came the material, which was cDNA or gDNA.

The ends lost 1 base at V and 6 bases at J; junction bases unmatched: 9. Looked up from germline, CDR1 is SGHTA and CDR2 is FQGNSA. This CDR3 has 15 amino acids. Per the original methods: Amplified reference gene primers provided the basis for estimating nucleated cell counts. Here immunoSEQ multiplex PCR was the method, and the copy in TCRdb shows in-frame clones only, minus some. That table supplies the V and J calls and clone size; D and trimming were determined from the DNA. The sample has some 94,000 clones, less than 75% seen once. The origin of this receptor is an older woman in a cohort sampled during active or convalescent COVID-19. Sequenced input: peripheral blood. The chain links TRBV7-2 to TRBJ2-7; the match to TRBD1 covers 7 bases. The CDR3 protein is CASSLGRSGGSEQYF. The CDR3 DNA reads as TGTGCCAGCAGCTTAGGGAGGTCAGGGGGTTCCGAGCAGTACTTC.